The text below deals with one TCR beta chain. Its antigen is not identified. cDNA reverse transcribed from extracted RNA served as the sequencing template. TCRdb keeps only in-frame clones here, not all; method: immunoSEQ multiplex PCR. The sample has 90,000 to 100,000 clones; about 40% are singletons. This sample is part of a study of CD8+ T cells in alopecia areata. Overall study context: Tofacitinib administration to treated patients was oral, at 5 to 10 mg twice daily. The study's findings and limits: It was lesional scalp, especially alopecia totalis/universalis, that showed higher clonality than normal scalp.

V lost 3 bases and J 2 bases, leaving 20 bases between the germline ends. This CDR3 is 18 amino acids long. Per the germline V gene, CDR1 is LNHNV and CDR2 is YYDKDF (reference sequence). From alopecia areata patients, lesional scalp punch biopsies and peripheral blood were collected. The sequence was obtained from a human donor with alopecia areata. The specimen was CD4+ T cells sorted from blood. The chain employs TRBV15 and TRBJ2-1; tentatively, D is TRBD2 (5 bases). The CDR3 DNA reads TGTGCCACCAGCAGGGATTTGAGCGGTCAATTACCCTACAATGAGCAGTTCTTC. This gives the protein CATSRDLSGQLPYNEQFF.